This TCR beta chain is drawn from a study of T cells in Graves' hyperthyroidism and ophthalmopathy. To note about this clonotype: Its antigen is undetermined.

There are 15 residues in the CDR3. Germline CDR1 SGHTS, CDR2 YDEGEE. The V segment lost 3 bases and the J segment 3 bases; nucleotides outside the gene matches: 6. The PBMCs were taken from about 9.7 ml of fresh peripheral blood. General study results and limits: Peripheral blood also featured most of the thyroid clonotypes expanded above 0.001.

Using RNA transcripts as the source, TCR beta CDR3 regions were amplified. In the first-round RT-PCR of the TCR CDR3, the HTBI primer set was used. Each CDR3 protein gets one entry after TCRdb re-called the multiplex PCR reads with MiXCR. Found here are roughly 640,000 distinct CDR3 sequences, around 16% of them singletons; the top ten hold around 3.3%. This TCR derives from a woman in her 40s with Graves' ophthalmopathy. The V gene is TRBV5-8, the J gene TRBJ2-1; 7 bases align to TRBD2. Sequencing was carried out using blood. CDR3 protein: CASSSAGEGYNEQFF. The CDR3 nucleotides are TGTGCCAGCAGCTCCGCGGGAGAAGGCTACAATGAGCAGTTCTTC.